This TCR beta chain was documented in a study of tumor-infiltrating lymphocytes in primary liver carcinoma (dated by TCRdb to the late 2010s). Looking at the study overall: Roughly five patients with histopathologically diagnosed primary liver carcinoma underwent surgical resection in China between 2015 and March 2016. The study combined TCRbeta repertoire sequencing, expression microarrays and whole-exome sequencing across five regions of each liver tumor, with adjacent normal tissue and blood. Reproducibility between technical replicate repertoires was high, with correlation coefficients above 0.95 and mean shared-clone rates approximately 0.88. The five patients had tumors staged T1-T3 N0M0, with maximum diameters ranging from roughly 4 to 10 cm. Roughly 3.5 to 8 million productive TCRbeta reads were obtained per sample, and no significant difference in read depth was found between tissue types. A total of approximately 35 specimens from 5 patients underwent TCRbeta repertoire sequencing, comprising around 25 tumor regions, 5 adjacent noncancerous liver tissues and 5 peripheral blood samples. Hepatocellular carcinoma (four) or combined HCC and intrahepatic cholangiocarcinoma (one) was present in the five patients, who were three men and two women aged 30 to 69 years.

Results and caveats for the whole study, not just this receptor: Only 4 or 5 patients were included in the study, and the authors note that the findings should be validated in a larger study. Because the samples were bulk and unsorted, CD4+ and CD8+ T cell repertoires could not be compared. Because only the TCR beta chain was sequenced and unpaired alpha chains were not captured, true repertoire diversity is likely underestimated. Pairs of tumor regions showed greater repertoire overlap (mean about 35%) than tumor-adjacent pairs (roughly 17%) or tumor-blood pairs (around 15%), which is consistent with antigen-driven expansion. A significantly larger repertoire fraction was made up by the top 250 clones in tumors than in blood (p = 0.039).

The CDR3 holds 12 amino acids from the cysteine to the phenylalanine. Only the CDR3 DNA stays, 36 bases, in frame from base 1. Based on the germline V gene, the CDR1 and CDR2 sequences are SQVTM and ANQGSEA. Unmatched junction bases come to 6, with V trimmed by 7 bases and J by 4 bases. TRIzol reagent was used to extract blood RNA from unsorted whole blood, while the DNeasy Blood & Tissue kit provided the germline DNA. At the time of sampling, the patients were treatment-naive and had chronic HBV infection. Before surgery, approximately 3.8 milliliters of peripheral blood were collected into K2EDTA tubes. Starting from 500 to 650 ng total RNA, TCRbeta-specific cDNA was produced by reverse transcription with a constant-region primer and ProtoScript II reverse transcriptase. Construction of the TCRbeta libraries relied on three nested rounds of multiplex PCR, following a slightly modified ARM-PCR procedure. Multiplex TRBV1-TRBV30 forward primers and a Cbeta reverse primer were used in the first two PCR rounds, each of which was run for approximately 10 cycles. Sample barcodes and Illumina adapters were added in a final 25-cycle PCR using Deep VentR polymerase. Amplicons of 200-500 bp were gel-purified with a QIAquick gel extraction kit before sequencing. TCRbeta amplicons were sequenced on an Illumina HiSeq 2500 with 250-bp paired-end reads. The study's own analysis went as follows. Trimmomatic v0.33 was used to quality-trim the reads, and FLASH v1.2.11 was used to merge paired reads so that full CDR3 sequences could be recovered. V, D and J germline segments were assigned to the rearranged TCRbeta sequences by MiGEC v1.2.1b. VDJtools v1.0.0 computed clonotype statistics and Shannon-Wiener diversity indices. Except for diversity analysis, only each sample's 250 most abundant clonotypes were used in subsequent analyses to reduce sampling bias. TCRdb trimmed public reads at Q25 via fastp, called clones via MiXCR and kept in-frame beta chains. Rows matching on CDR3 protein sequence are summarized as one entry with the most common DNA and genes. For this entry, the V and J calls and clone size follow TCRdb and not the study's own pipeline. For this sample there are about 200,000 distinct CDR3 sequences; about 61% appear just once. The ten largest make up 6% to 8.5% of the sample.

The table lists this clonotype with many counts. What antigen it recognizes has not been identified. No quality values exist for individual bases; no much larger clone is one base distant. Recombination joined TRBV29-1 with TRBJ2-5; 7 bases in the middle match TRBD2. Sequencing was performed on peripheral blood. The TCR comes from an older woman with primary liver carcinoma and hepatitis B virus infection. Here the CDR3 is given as CSGRELGETQYF. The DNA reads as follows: TGCAGCGGGCGGGAGTTGGGAGAGACCCAGTACTTC.